These 14 T cell receptor beta chains share one sample of origin, sequenced in a study of blood T cell repertoires in COVID-19. Using immunoSEQ multiplex PCR, the repertoire was profiled, and TCRdb retains in-frame clones only, with some absent. The sample consists of about 130,000 clones, more than 75% of them appearing once. The source material was peripheral blood. These receptors were collected from a woman aged 45 to 65 who had recovered from COVID-19.

This sequence joins TRBV29-1 and TRBJ1-2; D might be TRBD1 (5 bases). Trimming cost V 6 bases and J 5 bases, with 13 bases left between them. CDR1 and CDR2 (germline): SQVTM, ANQGSEA. The CDR3 sequence is 12 residues long. CDR3 bases: TGCAGCGTGGCGGACACTGGGTATGGCTACACCTTC. Translated: CSVADTGYGYTF.

The chain uses TRBV2 and TRBJ2-7, with D tentatively TRBD1 (5 bases). Trimming pared 10 bases from V and 3 bases from J, leaving 19 bases between. There are 14 residues in the CDR3. Germline CDR1 reads SNHLY; CDR2 reads FYNNEI. The DNA for the CDR3 is TGTGCCACCAAACAACGGCAGGGTAGCTACGAGCAGTACTTC. Translation gives CATKQRQGSYEQYF.

The genes are TRBV5-8 and TRBJ1-1; D gene uncertain. The CDR3 is 13 amino acids. V lost 1 base and J 7 bases, leaving 11 bases between the germline ends. Germline lookup yields CDR1 SGHTS and CDR2 YDEGEE. CDR3: CASSLSGDLEAFF. Here the CDR3 DNA reads TGTGCCAGCAGCTTGTCAGGCGACCTTGAAGCTTTCTTT.

This chain links TRBV9 with TRBJ1-1, with a tentative D call TRBD1 (5 bases). Germline V gene data show CDR1 as SGDLS and CDR2 as YYNGEE. V lost 0 bases and J 6 bases, leaving 24 bases between the germline ends. CDR3 length equals 18 residues. CDR3 region: CASSVAGEPASGLSEAFF. CDR3 in DNA: TGTGCCAGCAGCGTAGCGGGGGAACCGGCCTCGGGGTTATCTGAAGCTTTCTTT.

The V and J genes are TRBV11-3 and TRBJ1-1; possibly TRBD1 for D (6 bases). Germline lookup yields CDR1 SGHNT and CDR2 YENEEA. The ends were cut back, 4 bases at V and 2 bases at J, with 17 bases in the middle. CDR3 length: 16 residues. CDR3 residues: CASSSQGQLPNTEAFF. The CDR3 DNA is TGTGCCAGCAGCTCCCAAGGACAGCTACCAAACACTGAAGCTTTCTTT.

The genes are TRBV4-1 and TRBJ1-4; 7 bases are a match to TRBD1. V was clipped by 3 bases and J by 0 bases; unmatched bases: 10. CDR3 length: 18 amino acids. Germline V CDR1 and CDR2: MGHRA, YSYEKL. CDR3 coding DNA: TGCGCCAGCAGCCATCCACAGGGGCGAGTTGCAACTAATGAAAAACTGTTTTTT. Protein product: CASSHPQGRVATNEKLFF.

V gene TRBV4-3 combines with J gene TRBJ2-3; 9 bases align to TRBD2. The J segment lost 2 bases and the V segment lost 0 bases, leaving 9 bases of the junction unmatched. The germline CDR1 and CDR2 sequences are LGHNA and YSLEER. The CDR3 has 18 amino acids. The CDR3 bases are TGCGCCAGCAGCCAAGATTTGTCTAGCGGGGACTTCACAGATACGCAGTATTTT. Translated, it gives CASSQDLSSGDFTDTQYF.

The rearrangement joins TRBV19 to TRBJ1-1, with no clear D. CDR3 length: 14 residues. Germline CDR1 is LNHDA and CDR2 is SQIVND (reference sequence). V was shortened by 7 bases and J by 0 bases, with 12 bases between the two germline ends. The CDR3 protein is CASIGRIMNTEAFF. The CDR3 nucleotides read TGTGCCAGTATTGGGAGGATAATGAACACTGAAGCTTTCTTT.

The chain has TRBV6-5 and TRBJ2-1, with 7 nucleotides matching TRBD1. Unmatched junction bases numbered 12, after V lost 6 bases and J lost 7 bases. CDR1 MNHEY and CDR2 SVGAGI come from the germline V gene. The CDR3 has 15 residues. The CDR3 protein is CASRQNFQGVNEQFF. Here the CDR3 DNA reads TGTGCCAGCAGACAAAACTTCCAGGGGGTGAATGAGCAGTTCTTC.

The CDR3, as DNA: TGTGCCAGCAGGAAAGGAGGGTACTTGGCCTACGAGCAGTACTTC. Translating gives CASRKGGYLAYEQYF. This chain uses TRBV6-5 with TRBJ2-7; a weak D match, TRBD2 (6 bases). Deletions cut 6 bases from V and 2 bases from J, with 17 bases between. In germline, CDR1 is MNHEY, CDR2 SVGAGI. The CDR3 has 15 residues.

This clone showed up just once. The rearrangement joins TRBV2 to TRBJ2-2; TRBD1 aligns across 8 bases. Germline V gene data show CDR1 as SNHLY and CDR2 as FYNNEI. V shed 5 bases and J 1 base; nucleotides not matched to a gene: 3. The CDR3 is 15 residues long. CDR3 amino acids: CASSSQGVNTGELFF. The CDR3 DNA follows: TGTGCCAGCAGTTCACAGGGGGTGAACACCGGGGAGCTGTTTTTT.

V usage is TRBV5-1 and J usage is TRBJ2-3; maybe TRBD2 (5 bases). V was trimmed by 0 bases and J by 4 bases, leaving 15 bases between them. CDR1 is SGHRS and CDR2 is YFSETQ in the germline V gene. The CDR3 runs 16 residues. Written as DNA, the CDR3 is TGCGCCAGCAGCTTGGGGCTGGACTTTAGGGCAGATACGCAGTATTTT. Encoded protein: CASSLGLDFRADTQYF.

The chain recombines TRBV19 with TRBJ1-1; weak D call: TRBD1 (6 bases). This CDR3 region has 13 residues. V lost 7 bases, J lost 3 bases, and 12 bases lay in between. Germline V gives CDR1 LNHDA, CDR2 SQIVND (reference sequence). The CDR3 nucleotides read TGTGCCAGTATCAGGGGCGGGTACACTGAAGCTTTCTTT. This sequence encodes CASIRGGYTEAFF. Full variable domain (outside the CDR3, taken from reference TRBV19 and TRBJ1-1): DGGITQSPKYLFRKEGQNVTLSCEQNLNHDAMYWYRQDPGQGLRLIYYSQIVNDFQKGDIAEGYSVSREKKESFPLTVTSAQKNPTAFYLCASIRGGYTEAFFGQGTRLTVV.

This clone turned up a few times. The chain employs TRBV7-9 and TRBJ2-2; D uncertain. The CDR3 has 15 amino acids. Germline CDR1 and CDR2: SEHNR and FQNEAQ (reference sequence). With 3 bases removed from V and 1 base from J, the gap between germline ends came to 9 bases. CDR3 sequence reads: CASSFGELNTGELFF. The CDR3, as DNA: TGTGCCAGCAGCTTTGGAGAATTGAACACCGGGGAGCTGTTTTTT.